Below, 27 T cell receptor beta chains from the same sample are listed, as sequenced in a study of glioma-infiltrating T cells. Using RNA template, CDR3s of TCR alpha and beta were amplified with iRepertoire arm-PCR. TCRdb independently ran MiXCR on the multiplex PCR reads; one entry per CDR3 protein. In the table there are 300,000 to 450,000 distinct CDR3 sequences, about two fifths of which are singletons. The sample taken for sequencing was glioma tissue, nonneoplastic brain tissue, or PBMCs (not recorded which). The receptors derive from a human donor with low-grade glioma or glioblastoma, undergoing nonglioma brain surgery, or in good health (not recorded which).

The chain joins TRBV11-3 to TRBJ2-3, with D unclear. Germline lookup yields CDR1 SGHNT and CDR2 YENEEA. V lost 5 bases to trimming and J lost 4 bases, with 28 bases between them. CDR3 length: 19 amino acids. The CDR3 nucleotides read TGTGCCAGCAGCCCCCGGAGTTCCGCTCGTCTCTTCTGGGCAGATACGCAGTATTTT. Its protein is CASSPRSSARLFWADTQYF.

V gene TRBV28 combines with J gene TRBJ2-7, with TRBD1 matching 12 bases. This CDR3 is built from 12 residues. The germline V gene has CDR1 MDHEN and CDR2 SYDVKM. Trimming took 8 bases from V and 6 from J; bases not matched to a gene: 2. CDR3 protein: CASGTGGGEQYF. DNA of the CDR3: TGTGCCAGCGGGACAGGGGGCGGCGAGCAGTACTTC.

This clonotype was counted between two and nine times. The chain links TRBV15 to TRBJ2-1; the match to TRBD2 covers 12 bases. Trimming took 6 bases from V and 8 from J; bases not matched to a gene: 8. Germline V CDR1 and CDR2: LNHNV, YYDKDF (reference sequence). The CDR3 covers 15 residues. The CDR3 DNA reads as TGTGCCACCAGGAGTGGAGGACTAGCGGGACATGAGCAGTTCTTC. It yields the protein CATRSGGLAGHEQFF. Combining the CDR3 with reference TRBV15 and TRBJ2-1 gives the whole variable domain DAMVIQNPRYQVTQFGKPVTLSCSQTLNHNVMYWYQQKSSQAPKLLFHYYDKDFNNEADTPDNFQSRRPNTSFCFLDIRSPGLGDTAMYLCATRSGGLAGHEQFFGPGTRLTVL.

This chain joins TRBV12-3 or TRBV12-4 and TRBJ2-5; D may be TRBD2 (6 bases). V lost 6 bases, J lost 0 bases, and 14 bases lay in between. The length of the CDR3 is 15 residues. The CDR3 spells CASSSAREYQETQYF. In DNA, the CDR3 is TGTGCCAGCAGCTCCGCCCGGGAGTACCAAGAGACCCAGTACTTC.

Regarding this clonotype: Lacking the conserved final phenylalanine or tryptophan, this CDR3 likely reflects a read error. V gene TRBV27 combines with J gene TRBJ1-1, with D possibly TRBD1 on 6 matching bases. This CDR3 region has 13 residues. CDR1 is MNHEY and CDR2 is SMNVEV in the germline V gene (reference sequence). The V gene lost 3 bases and the J gene lost 8 bases, with 13 bases spanning the gap. Written as DNA, the CDR3 is TGTGCCAGCAGTTTTACAGGGCGAATCGAAGCTTTCTCT. This gives the protein CASSFTGRIEAFS.

The gene calls are TRBV7-9 and TRBJ1-2; D is uncertain. In germline, CDR1 is SEHNR, CDR2 FQNEAQ (reference sequence). With 4 bases removed from V and 4 bases from J, the gap between germline ends came to 13 bases. CDR3 length equals 14 residues. In DNA form, the CDR3 reads TGTGCCAGCAGCTCCGGGGTACGGAGCTATGGCTACACCTTC. Residues: CASSSGVRSYGYTF. Complete variable domain (other parts from reference TRBV7-9 and TRBJ1-2): DTGVSQNPRHKITKRGQNVTFRCDPISEHNRLYWYRQTLGQGPEFLTYFQNEAQLEKSRLLSDRFSAERPKGSFSTLEIQRTEQGDSAMYLCASSSGVRSYGYTFGSGTRLTVV.

This clonotype was counted at least ten times. V gene TRBV6-5 combines with J gene TRBJ2-1; D tentatively fits TRBD1 or TRBD2 (5 bases each). V lost 2 bases, J lost 3 bases, and 11 bases lay in between. The CDR3 totals 15 residues. Germline CDR1 is MNHEY and CDR2 is SVGAGI. The DNA of the CDR3 is TGTGCCAGCAGTTACAGACGGGGCGGCTACAATGAGCAGTTCTTC. This codes for CASSYRRGGYNEQFF.

The rearrangement uses TRBV28 and TRBJ1-1; D may be TRBD1 (6 bases). CDR3 size: 15 residues. Germline CDR1 and CDR2: MDHEN and SYDVKM. Trimming took off 5 bases at V and 0 bases at J, with 13 bases between the two ends. CDR3 sequence: CASSPPGALNTEAFF. Here the CDR3 DNA reads TGTGCCAGCAGTCCGCCAGGGGCCCTGAACACTGAAGCTTTCTTT.

This rearrangement joins TRBV7-9 to TRBJ2-7; TRBD2 matches at 7 bases. Per the germline V gene, CDR1 is SEHNR and CDR2 is FQNEAQ (reference sequence). V shed 1 base, J shed 3 bases, and the junction held 12 bases outside the gene matches. This CDR3 is 17 amino acids long. The CDR3 DNA sequence: TGTGCCAGCAGCTTAGTAGCGGGCCAACCTATTTTCTACGAGCAGTACTTC. Amino acid sequence: CASSLVAGQPIFYEQYF.

This clonotype has ten or more counts. V is TRBV28 and J is TRBJ2-3; TRBD1 matches at 11 bases. The CDR3 length is 14 residues. The germline CDR1 and CDR2 sequences are MDHEN and SYDVKM. Losses at the gene ends were 10 bases for V and 2 bases for J; bases not matched to a gene: 5. CDR3: CATGTGGNTDTQYF. CDR3 DNA sequence: TGTGCCACGGGGACAGGGGGTAACACAGATACGCAGTATTTT.

Of note for this clonotype: One end of the junction is discordant with germline, which a read error may explain. V usage is TRBV27 and J usage is TRBJ2-1; TRBD2 aligns across 8 bases. The CDR3 sequence is 16 residues long. Per germline, CDR1 MNHEY and CDR2 SMNVEV (reference sequence). CDR3 residues: CASSTLAAGGYNERFF. CDR3 sequence (DNA): TGTGCCAGCAGTACCTTAGCCGCGGGAGGTTACAATGAGCGGTTCTTC.

The chain carries TRBV6-2 or TRBV6-3 and TRBJ1-1; 7 bases are shared with TRBD1. Germline V gene data show CDR1 as MNHEY and CDR2 as SVGEGT. V gave up 4 bases and J gave up 4 bases; unmatched junction bases: 6. The CDR3 totals 14 residues. This CDR3 reads CASSFGTEVTEAFF. The CDR3 DNA is TGTGCCAGCAGTTTCGGGACAGAAGTCACTGAAGCTTTCTTT.

The chain joins TRBV6-1 to TRBJ1-2; no firm D call. Germline-derived CDR1 and CDR2 are MNHNS and SASEGT. The CDR3 totals 13 residues. Deletions cut 5 bases from V and 6 bases from J, with 13 bases between. DNA for the CDR3: TGTGCCAGCAGTCCGATGCTGTCCGATGGCTACACCTTC. This sequence encodes CASSPMLSDGYTF.

The sample holds a few counts of this clonotype. The gene calls are TRBV7-8 and TRBJ2-7; 12 bases align to TRBD2. The germline gives CDR1 SGHVS, CDR2 FQNEAQ. There are 17 residues in the CDR3. V lost 0 bases and J lost 4; bases outside the gene matches: 7. The CDR3 region is CASSLAASGRARYEQYF. CDR3 sequence (DNA): TGTGCCAGCAGCTTAGCAGCTAGCGGGAGGGCCAGATACGAGCAGTACTTC.

A few counts support this clonotype. This chain links TRBV3-1 with TRBJ1-2; no clear D gene. The V end lost 5 bases, the J end lost 5 bases, and 18 bases lay between the germline ends. Germline CDR1 LGHDT, CDR2 YNNKEL (reference sequence). This CDR3 comprises 15 residues. The CDR3 DNA reads as TGTGCCAGCAGCTCTAGAGAACGGGCCTTATATGGCTACACCTTC. Translating it yields CASSSRERALYGYTF. Supplemented by reference TRBV3-1 and TRBJ1-2, the full variable domain reads DTAVSQTPKYLVTQMGNDKSIKCEQNLGHDTMYWYKQDSKKFLKIMFSYNNKELIINETVPNRFSPKSPDKAHLNLHINSLELGDSAVYFCASSSRERALYGYTFGSGTRLTVV.

The CDR3 sequence: CASSEDRVRTEAFF. Here the CDR3 DNA reads TGTGCCAGCAGTGAAGACAGGGTGCGGACTGAAGCTTTCTTT. The V and J genes are TRBV2 and TRBJ1-1; perhaps TRBD1 as D (6 bases). The CDR3 has 14 residues. CDR1 SNHLY and CDR2 FYNNEI come from the germline V gene. The V and J ends lost 1 base and 5 bases respectively, with 11 bases between them.

In the case of this clonotype: The junction departs from the called germline gene at one end, perhaps through a read error. This chain joins TRBV28 and TRBJ1-5; D may be TRBD1 (6 bases). This CDR3 is built from 19 residues. The germline gives CDR1 MDHEN, CDR2 SYDVKM. The chain's CDR3 is CASSFFPRGREAGNQPKHF. In nucleotides, the CDR3 is TGTGCCAGCAGTTTTTTCCCCAGGGGAAGGGAGGCTGGCAATCAGCCCAAGCATTTT. The whole variable domain, filled in from reference TRBV28 and TRBJ1-5, reads DVKVTQSSRYLVKRTGEKVFLECVQDMDHENMFWYRQDPGLGLRLIYFSYDVKMKEKGDIPEGYSVSREKKERFSLILESASTNQTSMYLCASSFFPRGREAGNQPKHFGDGTRLSIL.

This clonotype was counted many times. The chain combines TRBV4-1 with TRBJ1-1; D call uncertain. V was trimmed by 3 bases and J by 3 bases, leaving 11 bases between them. The CDR3 sequence is 14 residues long. The V gene's germline CDR1 is MGHRA and CDR2 YSYEKL. The CDR3 bases are TGCGCCAGCAGCCAGGGAATCTGGTACACTGAAGCTTTCTTT. Its translation is CASSQGIWYTEAFF.

With regard to this clonotype: At one of its ends the junction is not consistent with the germline gene, which may arise from a read error. CDR3 nucleotides: TGTGCCAGCAGCGGTGGAGCGGGAGCAAGAGAGCAGAACTTC. This sequence encodes CASSGGAGAREQNF. The chain combines TRBV6-2 or TRBV6-3 with TRBJ2-7; 8 bases align to TRBD2. The CDR3 spans 14 residues. Per the germline V gene, CDR1 is MNHEY and CDR2 is SVGEGT.

In regard to this clonotype: Germline is not matched at one junction end, which may reflect a read error. This sequence joins TRBV7-2 and TRBJ1-4, with D unclear. This CDR3 spans 14 amino acids. CDR1 SGHTA and CDR2 FQGNSA come from the germline V gene. CDR3 region: CASSLTTTNEKPFF. The CDR3 bases are TGTGCCAGCAGCTTGACAACAACTAATGAAAAACCGTTTTTT.

This clonotype turned up a few times. The genes are TRBV19 and TRBJ1-1; D is unclear. The ends were cut back, 4 bases at V and 0 bases at J, with 15 bases in the middle. Per germline, CDR1 LNHDA and CDR2 SQIVND (reference sequence). This CDR3 is 16 amino acids long. The DNA for the CDR3 is TGTGCCAGTAGTAGGCCGTTTCGCCAGATGAACACTGAAGCTTTCTTT. It is translated as CASSRPFRQMNTEAFF.

This clonotype showed up just once. With a much larger clone just one base away, this may be a read error. V is TRBV6-6 and J is TRBJ1-2, with TRBD1 identical over 9 bases. CDR1 MNHNY and CDR2 SVGAGI come from the germline V gene (reference sequence). The CDR3 length is 16 residues. The CDR3: CAISYSPLRDRDGYTF. CDR3 coding DNA: TGTGCCATCAGTTACTCGCCCCTCCGGGACAGGGATGGCTACACCTTC.

The table lists this clonotype with many counts. The J gene is TRBJ2-7, the V gene TRBV27; TRBD2 might be the D (6 bases). This CDR3 is 12 amino acids long. V dropped 5 bases and J dropped 1 base, with 6 bases sitting between them. The germline V gene has CDR1 MNHEY and CDR2 SMNVEV (reference sequence). This chain's CDR3 is CASSGGSYEQYF. In nucleotides, the CDR3 is TGTGCCAGCAGTGGAGGGTCCTACGAGCAGTACTTC.

This clonotype came up a few times. This rearrangement joins TRBV6-2 or TRBV6-3 to TRBJ2-1; 9 bases map to TRBD2. The germline CDR1 and CDR2 sequences are MNHEY and SVGEGT. V shed 1 base, J shed 5 bases, and the junction held 12 bases outside the gene matches. The CDR3 runs to 18 residues. The CDR3 region is CASSYWPQTSGKNNEQFF. The CDR3 DNA reads as TGTGCCAGCAGTTACTGGCCCCAGACTAGCGGAAAGAACAATGAGCAGTTCTTC.

In this sample, this clonotype turned up a few times. This sequence joins TRBV7-2 and TRBJ2-5; 16 nucleotides match TRBD2. The V gene's germline CDR1 is SGHTA and CDR2 FQGNSA. This CDR3 spans 18 amino acids. V gave up 6 bases and J gave up 5 bases; unmatched junction bases: 12. This chain's CDR3 is CASRPGTSGRAWQETQYF. CDR3 coding DNA: TGTGCCAGCAGACCCGGGACTAGCGGGAGGGCTTGGCAGGAGACCCAGTACTTC.

This clonotype was observed a handful of times. DNA for the CDR3: TGCGCCAGCAGCCAAAACAGGGAAGAAGAGACCCAGTACTTC. Translated, it gives CASSQNREEETQYF. V usage is TRBV4-3 and J usage is TRBJ2-5, with D tentatively TRBD1 (6 bases). The germline V and J ends were trimmed by 2 bases and 3 bases, with 10 bases remaining between them. Germline V CDR1 and CDR2: LGHNA, YSLEER. The CDR3 contains 14 residues.

Comment on this clonotype: A much larger clone lies one base from this, so it may be a read error. This chain connects TRBV4-1 to TRBJ2-3, with 8 bases fitting TRBD2. V trimming: 0 bases; J trimming: 3 bases; junction bases outside the gene matches: 5. Germline V gene lookup returns CDR1 MGHRA and CDR2 YSYEKL. The CDR3 loop spans 16 amino acids. The CDR3: CASSQEPAGVTDTQYF. The CDR3 DNA is TGCGCCAGCAGCCAAGAACCAGCGGGAGTTACAGATACGCAGTATTTT.